These 21 T cell receptor beta chains share one sample of origin, sequenced in a study of T-cell reconstitution after alpha-beta-depleted transplantation in children. Overall study findings and caveats: After one year, T-cell counts and TCRbeta diversity mostly came from new T cells.

TCRbeta library construction was performed incorporating unique molecular identifiers. TCRdb re-called the PCR reads with MiXCR, one entry per CDR3 protein. Of about 300,000 distinct CDR3 sequences detected, roughly 8.2% appear once; the ten largest clones hold approximately 9.6%. Antigens for these TCRs are unknown. The sequenced sample was peripheral blood, obtained 360 days after TCRalphabeta/CD19-depleted stem cell transplant. These receptors all come from a female patient between 2 and 10 years old who had a stem cell transplant for Fanconi anemia, so the T cells may come from the graft donor.

This clonotype was counted between two and nine times. J is TRBJ2-5 and V is TRBV28; 8 bases are shared with TRBD2. Germline CDR1 is MDHEN and CDR2 is SYDVKM. V shed 0 bases, J shed 5 bases, and the junction held 2 bases outside the gene matches. The CDR3 extends over 14 amino acids. The CDR3 loop is CASSLWGLVETQYF. The CDR3 DNA reads TGTGCCAGCAGTTTATGGGGACTAGTGGAGACCCAGTACTTC.

This clonotype occurred a few times. The gene calls are TRBV3-1 and TRBJ1-2; D gene ambiguous. Germline values: CDR1 LGHDT, CDR2 YNNKEL (reference sequence). The ends were cut back, 4 bases at V and 8 bases at J, with 14 bases in the middle. This CDR3 comprises 13 residues. DNA of the CDR3: TGTGCCAGCAGCCTCGGGCCAGAGGTGGGCTACACCTTC. Residues: CASSLGPEVGYTF.

The chain recombines TRBV10-1 with TRBJ2-3; 10 nucleotides align to TRBD2. The CDR3 consists of 16 residues. The V and J ends lost 2 bases and 5 bases, in that order; junction bases with no gene match: 7. Germline V gene lookup returns CDR1 WNHNN and CDR2 SYGVQD (reference sequence). The CDR3 sequence is CASSEGLAGDEDTQYF. The CDR3 nucleotides are TGCGCCAGCAGTGAGGGCCTAGCGGGGGACGAAGATACGCAGTATTTT.

The sample holds many counts of this clonotype. This chain's CDR3 is CASSSGIGGDTQYF. In nucleotides, the CDR3 is TGCGCCAGCAGCTCCGGGATTGGAGGAGATACGCAGTATTTT. The V and J genes are TRBV5-1 and TRBJ2-3; perhaps TRBD2 as D (5 bases). Trimming stripped 3 bases from V and 5 bases from J, with 13 bases between. Germline V gene data show CDR1 as SGHRS and CDR2 as YFSETQ. CDR3 length: 14 amino acids.

Comment on this clonotype: Since a much larger clone is just one base distant, this may be a read error. The chain joins TRBV7-8 to TRBJ2-1; D is undetermined. There are 15 residues in the CDR3. CDR1 and CDR2 (germline): SGHVS, FQNEAQ. This CDR3 reads CASSLVRFTYNEEFF. DNA for the CDR3: TGTGCCAGCAGCTTAGTTAGGTTTACTTACAATGAGGAGTTCTTC.

At least ten counts were recorded for this clonotype. V is TRBV7-9 and J is TRBJ2-1; D is uncertain. Germline CDR1 reads SEHNR; CDR2 reads FQNEAQ (reference sequence). The V end was cut by 1 base, the J end by 7 bases, with 8 bases between. The CDR3 sequence is 13 residues long. The CDR3 sequence is CASSLVTLNEQFF. The CDR3 coding sequence is TGTGCCAGCAGCTTAGTGACGCTGAATGAGCAGTTCTTC. Looking up the rest from reference TRBV7-9 and TRBJ2-1 gives the full variable domain: DTGVSQNPRHKITKRGQNVTFRCDPISEHNRLYWYRQTLGQGPEFLTYFQNEAQLEKSRLLSDRFSAERPKGSFSTLEIQRTEQGDSAMYLCASSLVTLNEQFFGPGTRLTVL.

There are many counts of this clonotype. V gene TRBV12-3 or TRBV12-4 combines with J gene TRBJ2-2, with TRBD1 matching over 8 bases. Trimming removed 6 bases from V and 7 bases from J; junction bases left unmatched: 13. The CDR3 extends over 16 amino acids. The CDR3 nucleotides read TGTGCCAGCAGGCTTGGGATCGGGACAGGAGACGGGGAGCTGTTTTTT. Its protein is CASRLGIGTGDGELFF.

This rearrangement joins TRBV10-3 to TRBJ2-1, with 8 nucleotides matching TRBD1. The V segment lost 6 bases and the J segment 10 bases; nucleotides outside the gene matches: 8. The CDR3 is made up of 13 amino acids. CDR1 is ENHRY, CDR2 SYGVKD, per germline. The CDR3 sequence is CAIRADRAWEQFF. The CDR3 DNA reads as TGTGCCATCAGGGCGGACAGGGCATGGGAGCAGTTCTTC.

The chain carries TRBV9 and TRBJ2-7; 7 bases agree with TRBD2. V shed 0 bases and J 5 bases; nucleotides not matched to a gene: 5. Germline lookup yields CDR1 SGDLS and CDR2 YYNGEE. The CDR3 has 14 residues. CDR3 nucleotide sequence: TGTGCCAGCAGCGTAGGAGGCGGGAGTGACGAGCAGTACTTC. Translated, it gives CASSVGGGSDEQYF.

Ten or more counts support this clonotype. V and J are TRBV20-1 and TRBJ2-3, with 8 bases identical to TRBD1. Germline values: CDR1 DFQATT, CDR2 SNEGSKA (reference sequence). The junction had 7 bases not matched to a gene; V was cut back by 6 bases and J by 5 bases. The CDR3 has 13 amino acids. The CDR3 region has the DNA TGCAGTGCGCAGACAGGGGCCTTAGATACGCAGTATTTT. Amino acid sequence: CSAQTGALDTQYF.

This clonotype was found a few times. CDR3 residues: CASSEWGHQPQHF. DNA for the CDR3: TGTGCCAGCAGTGAGTGGGGGCACCAGCCCCAGCATTTT. V is TRBV25-1 and J is TRBJ1-5; possibly TRBD1 for D (6 bases). The CDR3 contains 13 residues. Trimming removed 3 bases at V and 7 bases at J, with 10 bases between. Germline values: CDR1 MGHDK, CDR2 SYGVNS. The whole variable domain, filled in from reference TRBV25-1 and TRBJ1-5, reads EADIYQTPRYLVIGTGKKITLECSQTMGHDKMYWYQQDPGMELHLIHYSYGVNSTEKGDLSSESTVSRIRTEHFPLTLESARPSHTSQYLCASSEWGHQPQHFGDGTRLSIL.

In this sample, this clonotype turned up many times. The chain employs TRBV20-1 and TRBJ2-1, with a weak D call TRBD2 (7 bases). In germline, CDR1 is DFQATT, CDR2 SNEGSKA (reference sequence). Trimming removed 7 bases at V and 8 bases at J, with 18 bases between. This CDR3 region has 13 residues. CDR3: CSVKTGGQDEQFF. In nucleotides, the CDR3 is TGCAGTGTAAAGACGGGGGGCCAGGATGAGCAGTTCTTC.

This clonotype was counted many times. This chain links TRBV7-8 with TRBJ2-3, with 11 bases identical to TRBD1. CDR1 is SGHVS, CDR2 FQNEAQ, per germline. V was pared by 5 bases and J by 6 bases, with 4 bases of the junction left unmatched. The CDR3 is 14 residues long. Here the CDR3 reads CASSRTGGADTQYF. DNA for the CDR3: TGTGCCAGCAGCCGGACAGGGGGCGCGGATACGCAGTATTTT.

This clonotype was observed a handful of times. This chain connects TRBV2 to TRBJ2-7; possibly TRBD2 for D (5 bases). Trimming removed 5 bases from V and 5 bases from J, with 13 bases in between. The CDR3 has 13 amino acids. Germline-derived CDR1 and CDR2 are SNHLY and FYNNEI. CDR3 in amino acids: CASSKGLKHEQYF. In DNA, the CDR3 is TGTGCCAGCAGTAAAGGACTGAAGCACGAGCAGTACTTC. Full variable domain (rest looked up from reference TRBV2 and TRBJ2-7): EPEVTQTPSHQVTQMGQEVILRCVPISNHLYFYWYRQILGQKVEFLVSFYNNEISEKSEIFDDQFSVERPDGSNFTLKIRSTKLEDSAMYFCASSKGLKHEQYFGPGTRLTVT.

This chain's CDR3 is CASSQGFVSYEQYV. Here the CDR3 DNA reads TGTGCCAGCTCACAGGGGTTCGTATCCTACGAGCAGTACGTC. This chain uses TRBV28 with TRBJ2-7; 7 bases are a match to TRBD1. The J segment lost 1 base and the V segment lost 8 bases, leaving 8 bases of the junction unmatched. The germline V gene encodes CDR1 MDHEN and CDR2 SYDVKM. This CDR3 contains 14 residues.

This clonotype was counted at least ten times. The rearrangement links TRBV29-1 to TRBJ1-2; D is unresolved. This CDR3 spans 12 amino acids. Germline V gene data show CDR1 as SQVTM and CDR2 as ANQGSEA. V lost 8 bases and J 8 bases, leaving 18 bases between the germline ends. CDR3: CSSPVLPGGYTF. CDR3 in DNA: TGCAGCTCTCCGGTGCTTCCAGGCGGCTACACCTTC.

This clonotype was counted many times. V is TRBV29-1 and J is TRBJ2-5; D gene unclear. Germline V gene lookup returns CDR1 SQVTM and CDR2 ANQGSEA. There are 13 residues in the CDR3. The V end lost 3 bases, the J end lost 9 bases, and 17 bases lay between the germline ends. DNA for the CDR3: TGCAGCGTTGACTCACTCCTTTCAGAAGCCCAGTACTTC. Translating it yields CSVDSLLSEAQYF.

This clonotype appeared many times. The chain joins TRBV7-2 to TRBJ1-2; perhaps TRBD1 as D (6 bases). This CDR3 is built from 12 residues. V was clipped by 5 bases and J by 2 bases, with 6 bases between them. Germline V gene lookup returns CDR1 SGHTA and CDR2 FQGNSA. CDR3 nucleotide sequence: TGTGCCAGCAGCGGGACAAACTATGGCTACACCTTC. As protein: CASSGTNYGYTF. The entire variable domain, with the rest obtained from reference TRBV7-2 and TRBJ1-2, is as follows: GAGVSQSPSNKVTEKGKDVELRCDPISGHTALYWYRQSLGQGLEFLIYFQGNSAPDKSGLPSDRFSAERTGGSVSTLTIQRTQQEDSAVYLCASSGTNYGYTFGSGTRLTVV.

Many counts were recorded for this clonotype. The CDR3 bases are TGTGCCACCAGCAGAATCAACACTGAAGCTTTCTTT. Amino acid sequence: CATSRINTEAFF. The chain has TRBV15 and TRBJ1-1; D is uncertain. The germline V gene encodes CDR1 LNHNV and CDR2 YYDKDF (reference sequence). The CDR3 is 12 residues long. V lost 2 bases to trimming and J lost 2 bases, with 3 bases between them.

The table lists this clonotype with many counts. The chain combines TRBV28 with TRBJ2-1; 8 nucleotides agree with TRBD2. Germline trimming cut 2 bases from V and 3 bases from J; bases unmatched to any gene: 12. The CDR3 length is 18 residues. The germline V gene encodes CDR1 MDHEN and CDR2 SYDVKM. The CDR3 region is CASSLGWIAGSNYNEQFF. The CDR3 DNA sequence: TGTGCCAGCAGTTTAGGATGGATAGCGGGATCAAACTACAATGAGCAGTTCTTC.

This clonotype has more than one count but fewer than ten. This chain connects TRBV2 to TRBJ2-3, with TRBD1 matching 9 bases. Germline lookup yields CDR1 SNHLY and CDR2 FYNNEI. J was trimmed by 3 bases and V by 6 bases; bases with no gene match: 7. The CDR3 runs to 15 residues. The CDR3 protein is CASRRFGTGTDTQYF. The CDR3 nucleotides are TGTGCCAGCAGGCGATTCGGGACAGGGACAGATACGCAGTATTTT.